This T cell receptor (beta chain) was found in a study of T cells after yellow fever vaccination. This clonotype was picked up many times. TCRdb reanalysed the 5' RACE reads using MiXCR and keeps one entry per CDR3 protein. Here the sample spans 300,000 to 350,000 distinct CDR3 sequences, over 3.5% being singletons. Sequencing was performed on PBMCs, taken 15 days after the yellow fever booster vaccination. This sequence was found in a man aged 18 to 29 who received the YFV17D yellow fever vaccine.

The CDR3 is CASSEPFTDTQYF. The CDR3 region has the DNA TGTGCCAGCAGTGAACCCTTCACGGATACGCAGTATTTT. This chain links TRBV2 with TRBJ2-3; D unresolved. V was clipped by 2 bases and J by 6 bases, with 9 bases between them. The CDR3 spans 13 residues. From germline, CDR1 is SNHLY and CDR2 FYNNEI.